This T cell receptor (beta chain) comes out of a study of a mutant IDH1 vaccine in newly diagnosed glioma. Study-level background: Following radiotherapy alone, or alongside temozolomide cycles, vaccination was started after an interval of 4-6 weeks. Previous care, which was radiotherapy, temozolomide, or both, most often involved both.

Sequenced by immunoSEQ multiplex PCR; TCRdb stores in-frame clones only, minus some. This table has about 74,000 clones, around 87% appearing once. As concerns this clone: The antigen remains undetermined.

V was clipped by 3 bases and J by 3 bases, with 5 bases between them. Per germline, CDR1 KGHSH and CDR2 LQKENI. The CDR3 sequence is 12 residues long. Described time point: week 35, safety follow-up. Topical imiquimod was applied with each vaccine dose, which held 300 ug of mutant IDH1 20-mer peptide. Patients were given eight vaccinations, scheduled in weeks 1, 3, 5, 7, 11, 15, 19 and 23. This material consisted of PBMCs, taken from a glioma patient whose treatment included an IDH1 peptide vaccine. This receptor was identified in a man aged 30 to 45 with glioma. V usage is TRBV18 and J usage is TRBJ1-2; D gene unclear. The CDR3 sequence is CASSPGDYGYTF. The CDR3, as DNA: TGTGCCAGCTCACCTGGCGACTATGGCTACACCTTC.